The rows below give T cell receptor beta chains drawn from one sample of a study of T-cell memory formation after mild COVID-19. TCRdb redid the calling of the 5' RACE reads with MiXCR, one entry per CDR3 protein. The sample lists 170,000 or so distinct CDR3 sequences; about a third were seen once. Sequenced sample: PBMCs or a T cell subset sorted from them (not recorded which). These receptor sequences come from an adult woman who had mild COVID-19 (a few samples of this study predate the infection). Cell type and time point are not known. Each CDR3 is given with its conserved first and last residue. A D gene is named only where the DNA matches it firmly. Clone size is given for some rows only: seen once, a few or many times, or a class if the clone is expanded.

d_call	clone_size	j_call	v_call	cdr3_nt	cdr3_aa
NA	NA	TRBJ2-3	TRBV3-1	TGTGCCAGCAGCCGTGGCACTACCCCGCCCACAGATACGCAGTATTTT	CASSRGTTPPTDTQYF
NA	NA	TRBJ1-5	TRBV15	TGTGCCACCAGCAGAGACATCGATAGCAATCAGCCCCAGCATTTT	CATSRDIDSNQPQHF
NA	few	TRBJ2-3	TRBV12-3/TRBV12-4	TGTGCCAGCGGAATCATAACGGGGGGCCCCGATACGCAGTATTTT	CASGIITGGPDTQYF
NA	NA	TRBJ2-1	TRBV12-3/TRBV12-4	TGTGCCAGCAGTGCCCCGCGGGGGCGGGAGCACCAGTTCTTC	CASSAPRGREHQFF
TRBD1	few	TRBJ2-1	TRBV12-3/TRBV12-4	TGTGCCAGCAGGATACAGGGGTCTTACTCCTACAATGAGCAGTTCTTC	CASRIQGSYSYNEQFF
TRBD2	NA	TRBJ2-7	TRBV20-1	TGCAGTGCTAGAGAGGGCGGGAGTGATATCGAGCAGTACTTC	CSAREGGSDIEQYF
NA	NA	TRBJ2-1	TRBV4-1	TGCGCCAGCAGCCCGCGGGGAAGGGAGCAGTTCTTC	CASSPRGREQFF
TRBD1	few	TRBJ1-5	TRBV24-1	TGTGCCACCAGTGATTCCTCGCCGACAGGGGTTTATAGCAATCAGCCCCAGCATTTT	CATSDSSPTGVYSNQPQHF
TRBD2	NA	TRBJ2-5	TRBV20-1	TGCAGTGCTAGAGGCGGACTAGCGGGAGACCAAGAGACCCAGTACTTC	CSARGGLAGDQETQYF
NA	few	TRBJ2-3	TRBV3-1	TGTGCCAGCAGCCAAGGGACGGGACTTAGCACAGATACGCAGTATTTT	CASSQGTGLSTDTQYF
NA	NA	TRBJ1-2	TRBV6-5	TGTGCCAGCAGTACGGGGGGGGAGGTTATCTATGGCTACACCTTC	CASSTGGEVIYGYTF
NA	NA	TRBJ2-3	TRBV7-6	TGTGCCAGCAGCTCCTTAGGGTCTAAACCTGGGGAATTCACAGATACGCAGTATTTT	CASSSLGSKPGEFTDTQYF
NA	NA	TRBJ2-3	TRBV5-6	TGTGCCAGCAGCTTGCTAGGTCTAGGCACAGATACGCAGTATTTT	CASSLLGLGTDTQYF
TRBD1	few	TRBJ2-1	TRBV2	TGTGCCAGCAGTGAAGAGTCGGGACAGGGGGCAGGCAATGAGCAGTTCTTC	CASSEESGQGAGNEQFF
TRBD1	few	TRBJ1-2	TRBV18	TGTGCCAGCTCACAAGGGACAGGGGGAAATAGCTACACCTTC	CASSQGTGGNSYTF
TRBD1	NA	TRBJ1-1	TRBV29-1	TGCAGCGTGACGACAGGGGACACTGAAGCTTTCTTT	CSVTTGDTEAFF
NA	few	TRBJ2-3	TRBV5-1	TGCGCCAGCAGCACTCTAGGCGCAGATACTCAGAATTTT	CASSTLGADTQNF
TRBD2	once	TRBJ2-3	TRBV7-2	TGTGCCAGCAGCGGAACCGGGACTAGCGGATCAGATACGCAGTATTTT	CASSGTGTSGSDTQYF
NA	NA	TRBJ2-5	TRBV3-1	TGTGCCAGCAGCCAAGGAGGCGGCGGTCCCAAGAATACCCAGTACTTC	CASSQGGGGPKNTQYF
NA	few	TRBJ2-7	TRBV6-5	TGTGCCAGCAGTTCGGGGGCCTACTACGAGCAGTACTTC	CASSSGAYYEQYF
NA	NA	TRBJ2-1	TRBV6-2/TRBV6-3	TGTGCCAGCAGTTACGAGGGGTTAGACCCGAACAATGAGCAGTTCTTC	CASSYEGLDPNNEQFF
NA	few	TRBJ2-2	TRBV4-1	TGCGCCAGCAGCCATGGGCGTGGGACCGGGGAGCTGTTTTTT	CASSHGRGTGELFF
TRBD2	NA	TRBJ2-3	TRBV11-2	TGTGCCAGCAGCCGACCGGAGATCGGGAGGGTCACAGATACGCAGTATTTT	CASSRPEIGRVTDTQYF
NA	NA	TRBJ2-3	TRBV10-3	TGTGCCATCAGTGAGAGGGGGGCGCGCGATACGCAGTATTTT	CAISERGARDTQYF